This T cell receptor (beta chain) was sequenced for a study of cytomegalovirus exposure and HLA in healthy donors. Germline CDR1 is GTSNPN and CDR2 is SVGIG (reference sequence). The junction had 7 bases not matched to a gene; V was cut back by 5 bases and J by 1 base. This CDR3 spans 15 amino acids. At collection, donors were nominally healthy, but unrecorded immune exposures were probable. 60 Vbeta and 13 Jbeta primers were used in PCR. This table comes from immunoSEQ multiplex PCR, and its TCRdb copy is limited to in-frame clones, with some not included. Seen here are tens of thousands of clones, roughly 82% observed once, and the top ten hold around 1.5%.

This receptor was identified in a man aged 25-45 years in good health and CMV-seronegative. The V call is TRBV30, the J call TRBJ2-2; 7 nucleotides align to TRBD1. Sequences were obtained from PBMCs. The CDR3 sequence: CAWAPWTGNTGELFF. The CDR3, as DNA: TGTGCCTGGGCCCCCTGGACAGGGAACACCGGGGAGCTGTTTTTT.